This TCR beta chain was obtained from a study of T cells in Graves' hyperthyroidism and ophthalmopathy. In the study overall: Any treatment followed the collection of peripheral blood at initial diagnosis.

TCR beta CDR3 sequences were amplified from RNA transcripts. A first-round RT-PCR of the TCR CDR3 used the HTBI primer set. TCRdb itself ran the multiplex PCR reads through MiXCR, one entry per CDR3 protein. Of about 180,000 distinct CDR3 sequences in the sample, about 18% are singletons; the top ten hold roughly 32%. Points on this clonotype: Antigen: not known.

Overall study findings and caveats: Ophthalmopathy was separated from stable hyperthyroidism by a 13 V-J model.

The germline V gene has CDR1 SGHRS and CDR2 YFSETQ. V lost 3 bases to trimming and J lost 1 base, with 11 bases between them. The CDR3 sequence is 15 residues long. This TCR derives from a woman aged 45-65 years with Graves' hyperthyroidism. The V and J genes are TRBV5-1 and TRBJ2-1; TRBD1 might be the D (7 bases). The sample taken for sequencing was blood. The CDR3 DNA follows: TGCGCCAGCAGCTCAGGGGGGACTTCCTACAATGAGCAGTTCTTC. Amino acids: CASSSGGTSYNEQFF. The full variable domain, rest sourced from reference TRBV5-1 and TRBJ2-1, is KAGVTQTPRYLIKTRGQQVTLSCSPISGHRSVSWYQQTPGQGLQFLFEYFSETQRNKGNFPGRFSGRQFSNSRSEMNVSTLELGDSALYLCASSSGGTSYNEQFFGPGTRLTVL.